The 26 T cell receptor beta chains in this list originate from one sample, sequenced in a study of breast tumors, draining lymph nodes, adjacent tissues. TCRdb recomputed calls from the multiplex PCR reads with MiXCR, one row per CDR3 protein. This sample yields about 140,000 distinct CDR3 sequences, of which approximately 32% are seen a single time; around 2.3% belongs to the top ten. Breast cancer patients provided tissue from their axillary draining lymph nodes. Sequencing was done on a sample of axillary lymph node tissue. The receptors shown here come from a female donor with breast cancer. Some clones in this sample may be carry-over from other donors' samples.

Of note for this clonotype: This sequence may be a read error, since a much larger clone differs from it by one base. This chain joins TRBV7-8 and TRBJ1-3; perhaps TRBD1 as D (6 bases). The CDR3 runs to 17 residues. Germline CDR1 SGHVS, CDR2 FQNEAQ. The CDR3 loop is CASSALGGPNSGNPIYF. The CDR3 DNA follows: TGTGCCAGCAGCGCACTGGGGGGGCCCAATTCGGGAAACCCCATATATTTT.

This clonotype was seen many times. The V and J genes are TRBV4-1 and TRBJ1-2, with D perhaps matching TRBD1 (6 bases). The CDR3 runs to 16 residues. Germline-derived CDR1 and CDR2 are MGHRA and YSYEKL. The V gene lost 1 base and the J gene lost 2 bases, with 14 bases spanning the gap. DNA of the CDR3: TGCGCCAGCAGCCAAGGCCAGGTAACAGGGAACTATGGCTACACCTTC. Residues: CASSQGQVTGNYGYTF.

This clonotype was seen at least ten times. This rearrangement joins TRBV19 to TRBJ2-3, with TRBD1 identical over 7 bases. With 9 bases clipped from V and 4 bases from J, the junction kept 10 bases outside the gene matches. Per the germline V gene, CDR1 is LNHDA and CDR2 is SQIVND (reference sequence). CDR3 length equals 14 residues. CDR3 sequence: CASERGQRSDTQYF. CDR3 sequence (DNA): TGTGCCAGCGAACGGGGACAGAGATCAGATACGCAGTATTTT.

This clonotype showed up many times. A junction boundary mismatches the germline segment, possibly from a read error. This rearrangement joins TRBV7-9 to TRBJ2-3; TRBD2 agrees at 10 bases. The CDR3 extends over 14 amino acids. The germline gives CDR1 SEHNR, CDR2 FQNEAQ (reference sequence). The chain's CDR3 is CAGSISGGIDTQYF. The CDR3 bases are TGTGCCGGCAGCATTAGCGGGGGGATAGATACGCAGTATTTT. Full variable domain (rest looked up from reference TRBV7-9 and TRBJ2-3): DTGVSQNPRHKITKRGQNVTFRCDPISEHNRLYWYRQTLGQGPEFLTYFQNEAQLEKSRLLSDRFSAERPKGSFSTLEIQRTEQGDSAMYLCAGSISGGIDTQYFGPGTRLTVL.

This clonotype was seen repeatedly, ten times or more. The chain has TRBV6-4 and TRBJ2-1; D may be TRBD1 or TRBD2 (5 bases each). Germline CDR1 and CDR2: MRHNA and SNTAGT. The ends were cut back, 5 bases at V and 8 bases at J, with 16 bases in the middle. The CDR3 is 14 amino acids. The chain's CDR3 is CASSPLGPGDEQFF. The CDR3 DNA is TGTGCCAGCAGTCCACTGGGACCTGGGGATGAGCAGTTCTTC.

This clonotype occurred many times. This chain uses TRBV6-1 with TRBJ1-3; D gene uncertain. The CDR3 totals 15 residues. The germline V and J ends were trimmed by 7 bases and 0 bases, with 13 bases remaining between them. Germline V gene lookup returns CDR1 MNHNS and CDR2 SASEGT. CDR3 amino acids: CASTEHGVSGNTIYF. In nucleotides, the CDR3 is TGTGCCAGCACCGAACATGGGGTCTCTGGAAACACCATATATTTT.

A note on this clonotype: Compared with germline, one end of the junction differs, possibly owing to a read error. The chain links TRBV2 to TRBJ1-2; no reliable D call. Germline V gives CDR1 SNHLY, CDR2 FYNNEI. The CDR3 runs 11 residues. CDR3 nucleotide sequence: TGTGCCAGCTCCGTGAACCTTGGCTTACCCTTC. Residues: CASSVNLGLPF.

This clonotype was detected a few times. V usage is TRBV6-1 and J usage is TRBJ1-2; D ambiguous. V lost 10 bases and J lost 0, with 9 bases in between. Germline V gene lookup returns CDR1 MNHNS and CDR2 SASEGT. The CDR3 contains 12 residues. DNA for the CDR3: TGTGCCACCACACTCGCTAACTATGGCTACACCTTC. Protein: CATTLANYGYTF.

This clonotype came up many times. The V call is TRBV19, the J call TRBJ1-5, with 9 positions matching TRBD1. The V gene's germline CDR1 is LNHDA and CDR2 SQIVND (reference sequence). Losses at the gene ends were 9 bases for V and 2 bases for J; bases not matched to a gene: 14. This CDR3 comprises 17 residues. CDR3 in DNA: TGTGCCAGCACCCGGACAGGGGCATTCGTCCGCAATCAGCCCCAGCATTTT. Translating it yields CASTRTGAFVRNQPQHF. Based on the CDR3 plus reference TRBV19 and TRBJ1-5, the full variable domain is DGGITQSPKYLFRKEGQNVTLSCEQNLNHDAMYWYRQDPGQGLRLIYYSQIVNDFQKGDIAEGYSVSREKKESFPLTVTSAQKNPTAFYLCASTRTGAFVRNQPQHFGDGTRLSIL.

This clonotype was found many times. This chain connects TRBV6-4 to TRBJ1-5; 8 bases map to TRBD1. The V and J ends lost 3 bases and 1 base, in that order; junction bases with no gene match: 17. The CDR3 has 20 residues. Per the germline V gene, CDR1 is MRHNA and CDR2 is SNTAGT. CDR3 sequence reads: CASSEPRQGCFKLSNQPQHF. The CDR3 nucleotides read TGTGCCAGCAGTGAGCCCAGACAGGGGTGCTTCAAATTAAGCAATCAGCCCCAGCATTTT.

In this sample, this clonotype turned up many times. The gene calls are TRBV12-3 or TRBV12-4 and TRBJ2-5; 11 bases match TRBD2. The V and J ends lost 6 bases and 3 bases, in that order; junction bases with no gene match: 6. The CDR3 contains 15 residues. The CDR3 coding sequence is TGTGCCAGCAGATCCCAGGGACTAGCGGAAGAGACCCAGTACTTC. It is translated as CASRSQGLAEETQYF.

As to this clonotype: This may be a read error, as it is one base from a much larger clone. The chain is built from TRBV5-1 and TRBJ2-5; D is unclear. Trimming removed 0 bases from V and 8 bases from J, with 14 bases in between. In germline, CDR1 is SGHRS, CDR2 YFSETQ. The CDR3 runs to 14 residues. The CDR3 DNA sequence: TGCGCCAGCAGCTTGGTTGGTGGGCGAGACACCCAGTACTTC. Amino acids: CASSLVGGRDTQYF.

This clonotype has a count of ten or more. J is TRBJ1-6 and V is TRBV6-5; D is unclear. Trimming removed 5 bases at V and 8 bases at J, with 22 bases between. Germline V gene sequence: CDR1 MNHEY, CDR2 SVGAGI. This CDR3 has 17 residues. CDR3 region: CASSVQLPRAFDSPLHF. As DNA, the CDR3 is TGTGCCAGCAGTGTACAGCTCCCCCGGGCTTTCGATTCACCCCTCCACTTT.

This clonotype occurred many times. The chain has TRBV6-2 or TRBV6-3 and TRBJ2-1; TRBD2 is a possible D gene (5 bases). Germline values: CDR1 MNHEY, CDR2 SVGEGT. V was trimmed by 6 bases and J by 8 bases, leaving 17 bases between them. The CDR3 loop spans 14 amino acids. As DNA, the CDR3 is TGTGCCAGCAGCCGCCGCAGACCCGGGGATGAGCAGTTCTTC. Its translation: CASSRRRPGDEQFF.

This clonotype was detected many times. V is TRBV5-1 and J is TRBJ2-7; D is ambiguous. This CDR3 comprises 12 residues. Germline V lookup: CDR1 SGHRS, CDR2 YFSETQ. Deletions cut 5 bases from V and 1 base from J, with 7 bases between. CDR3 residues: CASRHSSYEQYF. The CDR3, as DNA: TGCGCCAGCAGACATAGTTCCTACGAGCAGTACTTC.

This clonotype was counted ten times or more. The CDR3 is CASSQVLGQGVSSPLHF. The DNA of the CDR3 is TGTGCCAGCAGCCAAGTCCTAGGACAGGGGGTAAGTTCACCCCTCCACTTT. The chain employs TRBV3-1 and TRBJ1-6, with 10 bases aligning to TRBD1. Trimming removed 1 base from V and 9 bases from J; junction bases left unmatched: 9. This CDR3 has 17 amino acids. Germline V CDR1 and CDR2: LGHDT, YNNKEL (reference sequence).

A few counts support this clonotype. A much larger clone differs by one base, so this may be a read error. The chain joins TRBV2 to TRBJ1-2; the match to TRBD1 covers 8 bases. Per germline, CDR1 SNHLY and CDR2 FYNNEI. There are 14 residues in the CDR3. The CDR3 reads CASSEADRVYGCTF. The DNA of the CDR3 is TGTGCCAGCAGTGAAGCGGACAGGGTTTATGGCTGCACCTTC.

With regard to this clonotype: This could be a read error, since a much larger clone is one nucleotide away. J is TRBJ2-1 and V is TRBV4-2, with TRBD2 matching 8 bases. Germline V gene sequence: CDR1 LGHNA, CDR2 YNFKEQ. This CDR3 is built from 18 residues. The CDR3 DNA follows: TGTGCCAGCAGCCAAGATTGGATCGGGCGGGGGGCCCAAAATGAGCAGTCCTTC. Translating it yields CASSQDWIGRGAQNEQSF.

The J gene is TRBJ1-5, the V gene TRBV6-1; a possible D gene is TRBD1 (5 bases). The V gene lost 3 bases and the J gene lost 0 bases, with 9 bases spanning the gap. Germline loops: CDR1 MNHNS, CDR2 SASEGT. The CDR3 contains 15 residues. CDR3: CASSDGGRSNQPQHF. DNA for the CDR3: TGTGCCAGCAGTGATGGGGGTCGTAGCAATCAGCCCCAGCATTTT.

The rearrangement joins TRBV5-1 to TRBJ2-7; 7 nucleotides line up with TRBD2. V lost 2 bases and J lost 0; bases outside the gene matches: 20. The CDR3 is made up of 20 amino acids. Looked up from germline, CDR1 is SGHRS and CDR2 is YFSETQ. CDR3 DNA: TGCGCCAGCAGCTTTTCTGCATGCGGGGGTGCACCTCCGTGCTCCTACGAGCAGTACGTC. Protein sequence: CASSFSACGGAPPCSYEQYV.

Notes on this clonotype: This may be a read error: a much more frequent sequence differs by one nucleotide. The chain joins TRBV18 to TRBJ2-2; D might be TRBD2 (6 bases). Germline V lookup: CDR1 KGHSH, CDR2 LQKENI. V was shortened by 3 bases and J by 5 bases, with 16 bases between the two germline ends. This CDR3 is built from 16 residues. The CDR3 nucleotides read TGTGCCAGCTCACCCTCGATAGGAGGGAAAACCGGGGAGCTGTTTTTT. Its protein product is CASSPSIGGKTGELFF.

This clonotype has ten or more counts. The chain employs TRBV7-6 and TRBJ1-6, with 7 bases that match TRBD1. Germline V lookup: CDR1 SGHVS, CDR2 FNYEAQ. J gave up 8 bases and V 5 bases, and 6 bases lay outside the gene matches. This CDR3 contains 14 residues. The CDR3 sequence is CASSAQTGYSPLHF. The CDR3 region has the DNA TGTGCCAGCAGCGCCCAGACAGGGTATTCACCCCTCCACTTT.

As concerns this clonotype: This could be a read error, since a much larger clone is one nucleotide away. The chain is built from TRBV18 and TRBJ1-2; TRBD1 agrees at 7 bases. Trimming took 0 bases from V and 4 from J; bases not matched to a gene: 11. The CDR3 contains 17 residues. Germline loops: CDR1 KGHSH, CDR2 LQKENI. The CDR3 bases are TGTGCCAGCTCACCACCGGGACAGAAAGCAACTAGCTATGGCTACACCTTC. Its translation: CASSPPGQKATSYGYTF.

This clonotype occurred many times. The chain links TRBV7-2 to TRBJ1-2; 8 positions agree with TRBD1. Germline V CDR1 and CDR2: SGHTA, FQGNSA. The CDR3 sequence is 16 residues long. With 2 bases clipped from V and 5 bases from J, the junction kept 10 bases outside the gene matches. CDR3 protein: CASSLSRQGAKYGYTF. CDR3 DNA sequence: TGTGCCAGCAGCTTATCCCGGCAGGGGGCAAAATATGGCTACACCTTC. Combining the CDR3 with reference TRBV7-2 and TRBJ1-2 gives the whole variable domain GAGVSQSPSNKVTEKGKDVELRCDPISGHTALYWYRQSLGQGLEFLIYFQGNSAPDKSGLPSDRFSAERTGGSVSTLTIQRTQQEDSAVYLCASSLSRQGAKYGYTFGSGTRLTVV.

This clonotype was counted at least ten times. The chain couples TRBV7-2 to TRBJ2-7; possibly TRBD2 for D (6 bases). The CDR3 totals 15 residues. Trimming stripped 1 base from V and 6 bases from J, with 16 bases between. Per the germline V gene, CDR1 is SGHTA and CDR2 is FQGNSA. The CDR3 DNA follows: TGTGCCAGCAGCTTAGAAACTAGCTCCCGTTCCGAGCAGTACTTC. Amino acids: CASSLETSSRSEQYF.

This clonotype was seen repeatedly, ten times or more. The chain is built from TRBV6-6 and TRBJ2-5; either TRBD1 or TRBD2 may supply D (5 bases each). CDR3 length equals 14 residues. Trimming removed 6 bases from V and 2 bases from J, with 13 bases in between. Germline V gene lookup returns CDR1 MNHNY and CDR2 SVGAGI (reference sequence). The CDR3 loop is CASSLPGRQETQYF. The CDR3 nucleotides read TGTGCCAGCAGCCTACCGGGACGGCAAGAGACCCAGTACTTC.